This is a list of T cell receptor beta chains from one sample in a study of identical twins. One entry per CDR3 protein, called by TCRdb with MiXCR from the 5' RACE reads. This table holds 690,000 or so distinct CDR3 sequences, less than 10% found once. These data were also filed under a second study, of yellow fever vaccine responses in identical twins.

Sample: PBMCs. The receptors stem from a woman under 30 in good health. CDR3s include the opening cysteine and the closing phenylalanine or tryptophan. D genes are given only for firm matches.

v_gene	j_gene	d_gene	CDR3aa
TRBV12-3/TRBV12-4	TRBJ2-2	.	CASSLTSGELFF
TRBV7-2	TRBJ2-1	.	CASSYLGQSNNEQFF
TRBV20-1	TRBJ2-1	TRBD2	CSARDPGDYLVF
TRBV5-1	TRBJ1-5	.	CASSPVGLGSNQPQHF
TRBV7-3	TRBJ2-2	.	CASSSQGYTGELFF
TRBV18	TRBJ2-7	.	CASSPPGPWEQYF
TRBV2	TRBJ2-5	.	CASEDGSVQETQYF
TRBV11-2	TRBJ2-1	.	CASTSIRGPQGEQFF
TRBV6-1	TRBJ2-1	TRBD2	CASSGPGLGSSNEQFF
TRBV2	TRBJ2-2	.	CASKGGENTGELFF
TRBV15	TRBJ1-4	.	CATSDPGRGEKLFF
TRBV30	TRBJ2-4	TRBD1	CAWSVRDRGRLWVNIQYF
TRBV7-2	TRBJ2-7	TRBD1	CASSLGIGTDSSYEQYF
TRBV4-3	TRBJ2-1	.	CASSQETSFEQFF
TRBV5-1	TRBJ2-7	.	CASSLDWTQSSYEQYF
TRBV2	TRBJ2-3	TRBD2	CASTPVSGATDTQYF
TRBV7-9	TRBJ2-7	.	CASSRLGDFYEQYF
TRBV7-2	TRBJ2-7	.	CASSLGGTSVYEQYF
TRBV29-1	TRBJ2-3	.	CSVTGGSDTQYF
TRBV27	TRBJ2-1	TRBD1	CASSTGTGSYNEQFF
TRBV11-2	TRBJ2-2	TRBD1	CASSPTTGTGGVRPSPGELFF
TRBV2	TRBJ1-4	.	CASSDNRQGGKLFF
TRBV28	TRBJ2-1	.	CAILPGGVDEQFF